The 21 T cell receptor beta chains below come from one sample, sequenced in a study of blood T cell repertoires in COVID-19. Assay used: immunoSEQ multiplex PCR; TCRdb lists only in-frame clones, some missing. In the table there are under 200,000 clones, more than 75% of which are singletons. The specimen was peripheral blood. Source of these receptors: a woman aged 80 or older with COVID-19, enrolled during active disease.

The V call is TRBV14, the J call TRBJ2-1; TRBD2 agrees at 14 bases. The germline V gene has CDR1 SGHDN and CDR2 FVKESK. The V and J ends lost 4 bases and 9 bases, in that order; junction bases with no gene match: 8. The CDR3 spans 16 residues. The CDR3 coding sequence is TGTGCCAGCAGCCTGCAGACGGGACTAGCGGGAGCTGAGCAGTTCTTC. Its translation is CASSLQTGLAGAEQFF.

V is TRBV7-2 and J is TRBJ1-1, with D possibly being TRBD1 (6 bases). The V end lost 6 bases, the J end lost 4 bases, and 12 bases lay between the germline ends. The CDR3 extends over 13 amino acids. Germline V CDR1 and CDR2: SGHTA, FQGNSA. CDR3 nucleotides: TGTGCCAGCAGTTCCGGGACACCCACTGAAGCTTTCTTT. Translating it yields CASSSGTPTEAFF.

This sequence joins TRBV7-9 and TRBJ1-2, with TRBD1 as a possible D gene (6 bases). The CDR3 consists of 15 residues. V was shortened by 6 bases and J by 6 bases, with 20 bases between the two germline ends. Germline-derived CDR1 and CDR2 are SEHNR and FQNEAQ (reference sequence). CDR3 coding DNA: TGTGCCAGCAGTAGAAACAACAGGGAACGGAATGGCTACACCTTC. Protein: CASSRNNRERNGYTF.

This clone was picked up a small number of times. The genes are TRBV5-1 and TRBJ1-1; D might be TRBD1 (6 bases). The V and J ends lost 0 bases and 0 bases respectively, with 9 bases between them. Germline loops: CDR1 SGHRS, CDR2 YFSETQ. The length of the CDR3 is 15 residues. CDR3 DNA: TGCGCCAGCAGCTTGGTAGGGGGAATGAACACTGAAGCTTTCTTT. This sequence encodes CASSLVGGMNTEAFF.

The V and J genes are TRBV3-1 (or the pseudogene TRBV3-2) and TRBJ1-1, with 7 bases aligning to TRBD1. V lost 4 bases, J lost 0 bases, and 5 bases stayed unmatched. This CDR3 has 15 residues. Germline V gene lookup returns CDR1 LGHDT and CDR2 YNNKEL (reference sequence). CDR3 region: CASSLGTEMNTEAFF. The CDR3 nucleotides are TGTGCCAGCAGCCTTGGGACAGAGATGAACACTGAAGCTTTCTTT.

This clone was seen once. The chain joins TRBV7-3 to TRBJ2-1, with 7 bases that match TRBD2. The junction had 10 bases not matched to a gene; V was cut back by 2 bases and J by 9 bases. This CDR3 contains 15 residues. Germline V CDR1 and CDR2: SGHTA, FQGTGA. The CDR3 is CASSLWGGSFGEQFF. CDR3 DNA sequence: TGTGCCAGCAGCTTATGGGGCGGGAGCTTTGGTGAGCAGTTCTTC.

This rearrangement joins TRBV4-3 to TRBJ2-1; D is unresolved. V lost 1 base and J lost 0, with 13 bases in between. CDR3 size: 17 residues. Germline-derived CDR1 and CDR2 are LGHNA and YSLEER. This chain's CDR3 is CASSQGRAESSYNEQFF. The CDR3 DNA sequence: TGCGCCAGCAGCCAAGGAAGAGCCGAGAGCTCCTACAATGAGCAGTTCTTC.

V gene TRBV4-1 combines with J gene TRBJ1-2; possible D gene TRBD1, 5 bases. With 3 bases removed from V and 3 bases from J, the gap between germline ends came to 14 bases. There are 15 residues in the CDR3. The germline gives CDR1 MGHRA, CDR2 YSYEKL. DNA of the CDR3: TGCGCCAGCAGCCACGGAAGACAGATACACTATGGCTACACCTTC. It translates to CASSHGRQIHYGYTF.

This chain uses TRBV6-2 or TRBV6-3 with TRBJ2-7, with D hard to call. From germline, CDR1 is MNHEY and CDR2 SVGEGT. V shed 0 bases and J shed 3 bases, with 12 bases lying between them. The CDR3 length is 15 residues. For the CDR3, the DNA is TGTGCCAGCAGTTACTCACAACCTTCCAACTACGAGCAGTACTTC. Its translation is CASSYSQPSNYEQYF.

The J gene is TRBJ2-1, the V gene TRBV28; TRBD1 matches 8 bases. This CDR3 is built from 15 residues. V dropped 10 bases and J dropped 8; count of bases not matched to a gene: 16. Germline V lookup: CDR1 MDHEN, CDR2 SYDVKM. CDR3 in DNA: TGTGCCACTGTACGAGGCCTGACAGGGGAGGATGAGCAGTTCTTC. Its translation: CATVRGLTGEDEQFF. Full variable domain (rest looked up from reference TRBV28 and TRBJ2-1): DVKVTQSSRYLVKRTGEKVFLECVQDMDHENMFWYRQDPGLGLRLIYFSYDVKMKEKGDIPEGYSVSREKKERFSLILESASTNQTSMYLCATVRGLTGEDEQFFGPGTRLTVL.

The rearrangement joins TRBV7-2 to TRBJ2-7; D perhaps matches TRBD2 (5 bases). V was shortened by 3 bases and J by 3 bases, with 12 bases between the two germline ends. The germline CDR1 and CDR2 sequences are SGHTA and FQGNSA. The CDR3 loop spans 14 amino acids. The CDR3, as DNA: TGTGCCAGCAGCTTCTTGCGGGTCGACTACGAGCAGTACTTC. This codes for CASSFLRVDYEQYF.

The chain joins TRBV19 to TRBJ1-5; tentatively, D is TRBD1 (5 bases). The CDR3 has 15 amino acids. V shed 10 bases and J shed 3 bases, with 19 bases lying between them. Germline lookup yields CDR1 LNHDA and CDR2 SQIVND (reference sequence). CDR3 sequence: CATGGENLYNQPQHF. The CDR3 DNA sequence: TGTGCCACTGGGGGGGAGAACTTATACAATCAGCCCCAGCATTTT.

The genes are TRBV3-1 (or the pseudogene TRBV3-2) and TRBJ2-1; 7 bases align to TRBD2. Germline V gene data show CDR1 as LGHDT and CDR2 as YNNKEL (reference sequence). With 5 bases clipped from V and 10 bases from J, the junction kept 14 bases outside the gene matches. This CDR3 is built from 15 residues. CDR3 residues: CASSREGLPKDEQFF. In nucleotides, the CDR3 is TGTGCCAGCAGCAGAGAGGGACTACCGAAGGACGAGCAGTTCTTC.

V usage is TRBV5-4 and J usage is TRBJ1-2, with 7 bases matching TRBD1. Germline V gene sequence: CDR1 SGHNT, CDR2 YYREEE (reference sequence). V lost 3 bases and J lost 7; bases outside the gene matches: 6. The CDR3 is made up of 13 amino acids. Written as DNA, the CDR3 is TGTGCCAGCAGCTCTGGACAGGCGGGTGGCTACACCTTC. Protein sequence: CASSSGQAGGYTF.

V and J are TRBV4-2 and TRBJ1-1, with D possibly TRBD1 on 6 matching bases. Germline CDR1 LGHNA, CDR2 YNFKEQ. This CDR3 contains 16 residues. V shed 2 bases and J shed 1 base, with 14 bases lying between them. This CDR3 is CASSQPITGTNTEAFF. Here the CDR3 DNA reads TGTGCCAGCAGCCAACCTATTACAGGGACGAACACTGAAGCTTTCTTT.

V and J are TRBV6-6 and TRBJ1-5; 9 bases align to TRBD1. CDR1 MNHNY and CDR2 SVGAGI come from the germline V gene (reference sequence). The V gene end was trimmed by 6 bases and the J gene end by 4 bases; junction bases not matched to a gene: 7. The length of the CDR3 is 15 residues. DNA of the CDR3: TGTGCCAGCAGCGCTACAGGGGGCAAGAATCAGCCCCAGCATTTT. Amino acids: CASSATGGKNQPQHF.

The CDR3 here is CASSLASPGQGAFDGYTF. The DNA for the CDR3 is TGTGCCAGCAGTTTAGCCAGTCCGGGACAGGGGGCTTTTGACGGCTACACCTTC. The chain recombines TRBV28 with TRBJ1-2; 12 nucleotides match TRBD1. The length of the CDR3 is 18 residues. The ends lost 2 bases at V and 8 bases at J; junction bases unmatched: 15. Germline V gene data show CDR1 as MDHEN and CDR2 as SYDVKM.

The CDR3 coding sequence is TGCGCCAGCAGCCCGGCAGGGAAGGAGCAGTACTTC. The encoded protein is CASSPAGKEQYF. The chain recombines TRBV5-1 with TRBJ2-7; D possibly corresponds to TRBD1 (5 bases). The V end was cut by 4 bases, the J end by 7 bases, with 12 bases between. From germline, CDR1 is SGHRS and CDR2 YFSETQ. This CDR3 spans 12 amino acids.

This rearrangement joins TRBV9 to TRBJ1-2; 7 bases are shared with TRBD1. Trimming cost V 0 bases and J 5 bases; bases outside gene matches: 7. This CDR3 comprises 15 residues. Germline V gene lookup returns CDR1 SGDLS and CDR2 YYNGEE. The DNA for the CDR3 is TGTGCCAGCAGCGTAGATGTCAGGGGGGTGTATGGCTACACCTTC. This encodes CASSVDVRGVYGYTF.

The chain uses TRBV27 and TRBJ1-2; D remains ambiguous. Germline assignment: CDR1 MNHEY and CDR2 SMNVEV (reference sequence). The CDR3 has 17 residues. The ends were cut back, 4 bases at V and 1 base at J, with 19 bases in the middle. The CDR3 DNA reads TGTGCCAGCAGTTCACACACCCGACGGGATAGTAACTATGGCTACACCTTC. This sequence encodes CASSSHTRRDSNYGYTF.

This clone was found a few times. The V call is TRBV28, the J call TRBJ1-2, with a weak D call TRBD1 (6 bases). The CDR3 is 15 amino acids. Germline V gene sequence: CDR1 MDHEN, CDR2 SYDVKM. Trimming removed 3 bases from V and 7 bases from J, with 18 bases in between. In DNA form, the CDR3 reads TGTGCCAGCAGTTTGGGAACACAGGGACTAGGTGGCTACACCTTC. It specifies CASSLGTQGLGGYTF.